The present TCR beta chain was sequenced within a study of tumor-infiltrating lymphocytes in primary liver carcinoma. Study conclusions and caveats: Blood had a significantly lower top-250-clone fraction than tumors did (p = 0.039).

Germline DNA was also extracted, and blood RNA derived from unsorted whole blood. Chronic HBV infection was present, with no prior treatment. About this clonotype itself: What it recognizes is unknown.

The researchers produced TCR beta cDNA from around 500 ng total RNA with a constant-region primer. Three-round nested multiplex PCR performed with slightly modified ARM-PCR produced the TCR beta libraries. TCRdb fed the multiplex PCR reads into MiXCR, producing one record per CDR3 protein. The sample contains 310,000 or so distinct CDR3 sequences, about 61% of which appear only once. The origin of this receptor is a man aged 35 to 55 with primary liver carcinoma and hepatitis B virus infection. Material for sequencing was peripheral blood.

CDR3 bases: TGTGCCAGCAGGCAGGGACAGGGAAGTGGCTACACCTTC. It encodes CASRQGQGSGYTF. The chain uses TRBV6-4 and TRBJ1-2; TRBD1 matches 9 bases. Trimming at V came to 6 bases and at J to 7 bases, leaving 6 bases not matched to a gene. The CDR3 runs 13 residues. In germline, CDR1 is MRHNA, CDR2 SNTAGT.